A selection of T cell receptor beta chains follows, all from one sample in a study of blood T cell repertoires in COVID-19. Sequenced by immunoSEQ multiplex PCR; TCRdb stores in-frame clones only, minus some. The sample consists of over 85,000 clones, roughly 77% of them appearing once. Source material: peripheral blood. The receptor set was obtained from a human donor in a cohort sampled during active COVID-19. Both conserved end residues are part of each CDR3. D genes are given only for firm matches. Expanded clones are given a class, and other clones once, few, many or no size at all.

NA	TRBV5-4	NA	TRBJ2-5	TGTGCCAGCAGGGCGGGGACCTCACAAGAGACCCAGTACTTC	CASRAGTSQETQYF
NA	TRBV11-3	TRBD2	TRBJ2-2	TGTGCCAGCAGCCCCTGGGTAGGGGAGGGCACCGGGGAGCTGTTTTTT	CASSPWVGEGTGELFF
NA	TRBV7-8	TRBD2	TRBJ2-3	TGTGCCAGCAGCCCTCGGACTAGCGGTTACACAGATACGCAGTATTTT	CASSPRTSGYTDTQYF
NA	TRBV6-5	NA	TRBJ2-1	TGTGCCAGCAGTTACAGGGGGGGGACTGTACCCAATGAGCAGTTCTTC	CASSYRGGTVPNEQFF
NA	TRBV7-8	TRBD2	TRBJ2-3	TGTGCCAGCAGCTTAACCCTGACTAGCGGAATCACAGATACGCAGTATTTT	CASSLTLTSGITDTQYF
NA	TRBV4-1	NA	TRBJ1-4	TGCGCCAGCAGCCAAGGCAGAACCGATGAAAAACTGTTTTTT	CASSQGRTDEKLFF
NA	TRBV2	NA	TRBJ2-3	TGTGCCAGCCGCCGGACTAGCACAGATACGCAGTATTTT	CASRRTSTDTQYF
NA	TRBV11-3	TRBD2	TRBJ2-1	TGTGCCAGCAGCCAGAGCTCAGGGACCGGGACTAGCGGGACAAAGTTCTTC	CASSQSSGTGTSGTKFF
few	TRBV7-8	NA	TRBJ2-7	TGTGCCAGCAACGATGGGGGGTTCCCCTACGAGCAGTACTTC	CASNDGGFPYEQYF
NA	TRBV18	TRBD1	TRBJ2-5	TGTGCCAGCTCACCAAACAGGGGGGCGGCCCAAGAGACCCAGTACTTC	CASSPNRGAAQETQYF
NA	TRBV5-1	TRBD2	TRBJ2-7	TGCGCCAGCAGCTTGGTTCCTAGCGGGGAGGTCTCCTACGAGCAGTACTTC	CASSLVPSGEVSYEQYF
NA	TRBV19	NA	TRBJ2-3	TGTGCCAGTAGTATAGGAGGCCGGTACACAGATACGCAGTATTTT	CASSIGGRYTDTQYF
NA	TRBV15	NA	TRBJ1-1	TGTGCCACCAGCAGAGATCTGTTGTCCGTGAACACTGAAGCTTTCTTT	CATSRDLLSVNTEAFF
NA	TRBV21-1	NA	TRBJ1-5	TGTGCCAGCAGCAAAGGAGGCGGACTATTGCAGCCCCAGCATTTT	CASSKGGGLLQPQHF
once	TRBV6-1	TRBD1	TRBJ2-5	TGTGCCAGCAGGGAATTTGACAGGGGAACACAAGAGACCCAGTACTTC	CASREFDRGTQETQYF